One and the same sample provided the 8 T cell receptor beta chains below, sequenced in a study of molecular identifiers for immune sequencing clone quantification. One entry per CDR3 protein results from TCRdb running MiXCR on the PCR reads. The table records some 580,000 distinct CDR3 sequences, 25% of them present only once. Material: naive CD8+ T cells from blood, with Jurkat cell RNA spiked in. Subset reported: FACS-sorted CD8+CD4-CCR7+CD45RA+ naive T cells. The receptors derive from a human donor in good health. Some libraries in this study had Jurkat cell RNA spiked in.

This clonotype appeared many times. CDR3 nucleotides: TGTGCCAGCAGTTATGAGACAACTAGCACAGATACGCAGTATTTT. Protein sequence: CASSYETTSTDTQYF. This rearrangement joins TRBV6-5 to TRBJ2-3, with D unresolved. The V gene lost 3 bases and the J gene lost 0 bases, with 10 bases spanning the gap. Germline V gene sequence: CDR1 MNHEY, CDR2 SVGAGI. This CDR3 is 15 amino acids long.

Concerning this clonotype: A read error may explain this, as a much larger clone is one base away. This rearrangement joins TRBV5-1 to TRBJ2-7, with D possibly being TRBD2 (5 bases). The CDR3 consists of 11 residues. From germline, CDR1 is SGHRS and CDR2 YFSETQ. The chain's CDR3 is CVSGPYYEQYF. For the CDR3, the DNA is TGCGTCAGCGGCCCGTACTACGAGCAGTACTTC.

This clonotype was detected many times. The chain carries TRBV4-1 and TRBJ1-1; D is unclear. There are 15 residues in the CDR3. V was clipped by 1 base and J by 0 bases, with 9 bases between them. CDR1 MGHRA and CDR2 YSYEKL come from the germline V gene. The CDR3 sequence: CASSQGVILNTEAFF. In nucleotides, the CDR3 is TGCGCCAGCAGCCAAGGCGTGATCTTGAACACTGAAGCTTTCTTT.

This clonotype was recorded a few times. V usage is TRBV5-4 and J usage is TRBJ1-3; D call uncertain. Germline CDR1 reads SGHNT; CDR2 reads YYREEE (reference sequence). The CDR3 is 13 amino acids. Trimming stripped 3 bases from V and 3 bases from J, with 7 bases between. This chain's CDR3 is CASSYQRGNTIYF. CDR3 DNA sequence: TGTGCCAGCAGCTACCAGCGTGGAAACACCATATATTTT.

This clonotype was recorded at least ten times. V and J are TRBV4-1 and TRBJ1-6; 11 positions agree with TRBD1. This CDR3 comprises 15 residues. The trim removed 3 bases at V and 8 bases at J, leaving 3 bases unmatched. CDR1 and CDR2 from the germline V gene are MGHRA and YSYEKL. The CDR3 spells CASSQTGQGDSPLHF. The CDR3, as DNA: TGCGCCAGCAGCCAGACGGGACAGGGGGATTCACCCCTCCACTTT.

About this clonotype: It may be a read error: a sequence one base away is much more abundant. This is likely a read error, given that the CDR3 carries no conserved phenylalanine or tryptophan at its end. DNA of the CDR3: TGTGCCAGCAGCTCCGGACAGGGGAACTATGGCTACACCCTC. It codes for CASSSGQGNYGYTL. V usage is TRBV13 and J usage is TRBJ1-2, with 9 bases matching TRBD1. The CDR3 runs 14 residues. From germline, CDR1 is PRHDT and CDR2 FYEKMQ (reference sequence). Trimming at V came to 4 bases and at J to 2 bases, leaving 2 bases not matched to a gene.

This clonotype was found many times. The rearrangement joins TRBV3-1 to TRBJ2-2; D remains ambiguous. Trimming removed 0 bases from V and 10 bases from J, with 12 bases in between. This CDR3 has 14 amino acids. Germline V gives CDR1 LGHDT, CDR2 YNNKEL (reference sequence). The CDR3, as DNA: TGTGCCAGCAGCCAAGAGTCCAGATCTCCGGAGCTGTTTTTT. It encodes CASSQESRSPELFF.

Only a few counts were recorded for this clonotype. In nucleotides, the CDR3 is TGTGCCTTGCGGGGGAGAGGAGGGACCGGGGAGCTGTTTTTT. It yields the protein CALRGRGGTGELFF. The gene calls are TRBV30 and TRBJ2-2; 7 bases align to TRBD2. Germline CDR1 and CDR2: GTSNPN and SVGIG (reference sequence). Trimming cost V 7 bases and J 5 bases; bases outside gene matches: 10. The CDR3 runs 14 residues.